The entry that follows covers one T cell receptor beta chain sequence. The assay was immunoSEQ multiplex PCR, and TCRdb's table has in-frame clones only and misses some. Found here are over 85,000 clones, 75% to 95% of them singletons; the top ten hold 0.7% to 0.9%. This entry belongs to a study of T cell changes during pregnancy in multiple sclerosis. The sample consisted of peripheral blood, taken in the second trimester of pregnancy. The clonotype comes from a female donor in good health, enrolled as a control in a pregnancy study.

CDR3 DNA sequence: TGTGCCAGTAAAAGGACAGGGAGGGAAGATACGCAGTATTTT. Its protein product is CASKRTGREDTQYF. This chain uses TRBV19 with TRBJ2-3; D might be TRBD1 (8 bases). The ends were cut back, 7 bases at V and 5 bases at J, with 16 bases in the middle. Germline V CDR1 and CDR2: LNHDA, SQIVND (reference sequence). CDR3 length equals 14 residues.